Sequencing of this T cell receptor (beta chain) was carried out in a study of spatial heterogeneity in lung cancer. In this sample, this clonotype turned up many times. No antigen is known for it. Time point given: sample taken at primary tumor resection. This CDR3 contains 16 residues. The V and J ends lost 3 bases and 0 bases, in that order; junction bases with no gene match: 5. One entry per CDR3 protein results from TCRdb running MiXCR on the 5' RACE reads. The data contain 25,000 to 30,000 distinct CDR3 sequences, about 7.6% of them singletons. Study-level findings and limits: Mutation counts in tumors were tracked by counts of expanded intratumoral alpha and beta TCRs.

The clonotype originates from a male donor with early-stage non-small cell lung cancer. The chain combines TRBV12-3 or TRBV12-4 with TRBJ2-1, with TRBD2 identical over 7 bases. The sequencing here drew on lung tumor tissue, taken at surgery. In DNA, the CDR3 is TGTGCCAGCAGTTTCCTTGGCGGGAGCTCCTACAATGAGCAGTTCTTC. Translation: CASSFLGGSSYNEQFF.